The rows below give T cell receptor beta chains drawn from one sample of a study of cytomegalovirus exposure and HLA in healthy donors. The table came from immunoSEQ multiplex PCR; TCRdb's copy has only in-frame clones and leaves some out. The table includes approximately 100,000 clones, around four fifths detected once. Sequences were obtained from PBMCs. These receptors were taken from a man aged 45 to 65 in good health and CMV-seronegative. The conserved cysteine and the conserved F or W are not part of the CDR3 here.

V,CDR3
TRBV6-1,ASSAGGNGYT
TRBV10-3,AISEIGSGGGDTQY
TRBV19,ASTDYGTGRNQETQY
TRBV6-1,ASSESYGYT
TRBV19,ASSLGQVNEAF
TRBV7-8,ASSLAGGGLGQY
TRBV6-1,ASSTGHYGYT
TRBV7-2,DSSKTGQLYEQY
TRBV4-1,ASSRTLRDRGSPLH
TRBV27,ASSDTGILRSGNTIY